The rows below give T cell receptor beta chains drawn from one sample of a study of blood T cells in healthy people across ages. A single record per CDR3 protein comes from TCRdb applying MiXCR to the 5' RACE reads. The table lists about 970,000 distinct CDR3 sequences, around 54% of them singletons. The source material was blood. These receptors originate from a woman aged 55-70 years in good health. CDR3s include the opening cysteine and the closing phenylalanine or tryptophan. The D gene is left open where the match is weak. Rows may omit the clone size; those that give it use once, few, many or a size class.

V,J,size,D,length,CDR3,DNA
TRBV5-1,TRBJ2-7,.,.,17,CASSLVEPSSDSYEQYF,TGCGCCAGCAGCTTGGTAGAGCCTTCTAGCGATTCCTACGAGCAGTACTTC
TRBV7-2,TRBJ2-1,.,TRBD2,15,CASSRSGGVPNEQFF,TGTGCCAGCAGTCGATCGGGAGGAGTTCCCAATGAGCAGTTCTTC
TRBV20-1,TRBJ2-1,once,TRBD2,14,CSAKKAGVRNEQFF,TGCAGTGCTAAGAAAGCGGGAGTTCGAAATGAGCAGTTCTTC
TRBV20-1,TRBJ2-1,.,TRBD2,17,CSARRLARATDYNEQFF,TGCAGTGCTAGGCGACTAGCGAGAGCCACTGATTACAATGAGCAGTTCTTC
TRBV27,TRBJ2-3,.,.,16,CASSQGRRAGTDTQYF,TGTGCCAGCAGCCAGGGGAGGAGGGCGGGCACAGATACGCAGTATTTT
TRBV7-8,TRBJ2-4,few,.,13,CASAGVGADIQYF,TGTGCCAGCGCCGGCGTGGGGGCAGACATTCAGTACTTC
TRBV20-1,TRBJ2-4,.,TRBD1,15,CSASPGQGAQNIQYF,TGCAGTGCCAGTCCGGGACAGGGGGCACAAAACATTCAGTACTTC
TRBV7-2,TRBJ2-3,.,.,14,CASSLNHFTDTQYF,TGTGCCAGCAGCCTCAACCACTTCACAGATACGCAGTATTTT
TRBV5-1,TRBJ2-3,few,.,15,CASSLEARGTDTQYF,TGCGCCAGCAGCTTGGAGGCCCGAGGGACAGATACGCAGTATTTT
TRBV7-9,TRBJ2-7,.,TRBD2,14,CASSSIAGAYEQYF,TGTGCCAGCAGCTCTATAGCGGGAGCCTACGAGCAGTACTTC
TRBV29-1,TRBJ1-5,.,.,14,CSAVIGGRNQPQHF,TGCAGCGCAGTCATTGGAGGTCGCAATCAGCCCCAGCATTTT
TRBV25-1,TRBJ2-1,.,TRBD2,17,CASRPRSGRAPVNEQFF,TGTGCCAGCAGACCCCGTAGCGGGAGGGCTCCTGTCAATGAGCAGTTCTTC
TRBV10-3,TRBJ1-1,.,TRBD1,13,CATRTGSETEAFF,TGTGCCACCCGGACAGGAAGTGAGACTGAAGCTTTCTTT
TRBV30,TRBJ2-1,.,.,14,CAQLRDNSYNEQFF,TGTGCACAACTCCGGGACAACTCCTACAATGAGCAGTTCTTC
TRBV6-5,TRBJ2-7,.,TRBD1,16,CASSYSNYRGLTEQYF,TGTGCCAGCAGTTACTCGAACTACAGGGGCCTCACTGAGCAGTACTTC
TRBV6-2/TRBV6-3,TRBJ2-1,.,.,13,CVSSDSILHEQFF,TGTGTCAGCAGTGACTCGATTTTACATGAGCAGTTCTTC
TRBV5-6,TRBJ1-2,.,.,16,CASSGDGRKANYGYTF,TGTGCCAGCAGCGGGGACGGACGGAAAGCTAACTATGGCTACACCTTC
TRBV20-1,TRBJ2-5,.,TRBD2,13,CSALAGGPETQYF,TGCAGTGCCCTAGCGGGAGGGCCAGAGACCCAGTACTTC